These 27 T cell receptor beta chains originate from one sample sequenced in a study of blood T cell repertoires in COVID-19. Assay used: immunoSEQ multiplex PCR; TCRdb lists only in-frame clones, some missing. The table has under 40,000 clones, 87% seen once; the top ten hold around 24%. Sequencing input: peripheral blood. These receptors were collected from a man between 50 and 59 years old with active or convalescent COVID-19.

The chain has TRBV7-8 and TRBJ1-2; D not certain. Trimming took 1 base from V and 5 from J, leaving 14 bases between them. The CDR3 has 15 amino acids. Germline V gene sequence: CDR1 SGHVS, CDR2 FQNEAQ. The CDR3 reads CASSLGTGRDYGYTF. CDR3 nucleotides: TGTGCCAGCAGCTTAGGGACGGGGAGGGATTATGGCTACACCTTC.

The chain joins TRBV7-3 to TRBJ2-2; TRBD2 might be the D (7 bases). Germline assignment: CDR1 SGHTA and CDR2 FQGTGA. The length of the CDR3 is 18 residues. Trimming pared 4 bases from V and 3 bases from J, leaving 21 bases between. The CDR3 bases are TGTGCCAGCAGCTCCCTAGGGGCGGGGGCGAGGGACACCGGGGAGCTGTTTTTT. Translation gives CASSSLGAGARDTGELFF.

There are a few counts of this clone. This chain connects TRBV30 to TRBJ1-6; no definite D call. CDR1 is GTSNPN and CDR2 is SVGIG in the germline V gene (reference sequence). V was cut by 3 bases and J by 7 bases, with 22 bases left in between. This CDR3 is built from 17 residues. This chain's CDR3 is CAWRGGIAAVTNSPLHF. The CDR3 DNA is TGTGCCTGGAGGGGTGGAATAGCGGCAGTGACCAATTCACCCCTCCACTTT.

This clone was detected only once. This chain connects TRBV7-2 to TRBJ2-7; weak D call: TRBD1 (7 bases). Germline V gene sequence: CDR1 SGHTA, CDR2 FQGNSA. V lost 4 bases and J 3 bases, leaving 16 bases between the germline ends. This CDR3 contains 15 residues. The CDR3 DNA follows: TGTGCCAGCAGCTCCTCGGCGGGGACAGACTACGAGCAGTACTTC. It translates to CASSSSAGTDYEQYF.

V and J are TRBV27 and TRBJ2-1; TRBD2 is a possible D gene (5 bases). Per germline, CDR1 MNHEY and CDR2 SMNVEV (reference sequence). This CDR3 has 15 residues. V was pared by 8 bases and J by 1 base, with 15 bases between. CDR3 in DNA: TGTGCCAGCCACCCAACACGAGGGTCCTACAATGAGCAGTTCTTC. It encodes CASHPTRGSYNEQFF.

The V gene is TRBV24-1, the J gene TRBJ1-3; no firm D call. Trimming stripped 6 bases from V and 8 bases from J, with 16 bases between. CDR1 and CDR2 from the germline V gene are KGHDR and SFDVKD. This CDR3 spans 14 amino acids. The DNA of the CDR3 is TGTGCCACCAGTCCTTCGGGTTACGGGGACACCATATATTTT. Translating it yields CATSPSGYGDTIYF.

The chain couples TRBV5-1 to TRBJ2-1; 8 bases are a match to TRBD2. The CDR3 consists of 19 residues. Trimming removed 0 bases from V and 0 bases from J; junction bases left unmatched: 11. Per germline, CDR1 SGHRS and CDR2 YFSETQ. The CDR3 DNA sequence: TGCGCCAGCAGCTTGGAGGTTGCGGGAGGCTTGAGCTCCTACAATGAGCAGTTCTTC. Protein product: CASSLEVAGGLSSYNEQFF. The whole variable domain, filled in from reference TRBV5-1 and TRBJ2-1, reads KAGVTQTPRYLIKTRGQQVTLSCSPISGHRSVSWYQQTPGQGLQFLFEYFSETQRNKGNFPGRFSGRQFSNSRSEMNVSTLELGDSALYLCASSLEVAGGLSSYNEQFFGPGTRLTVL.

The chain joins TRBV7-3 to TRBJ2-2; TRBD1 might be the D (6 bases). The CDR3 runs to 13 residues. The V gene lost 2 bases and the J gene lost 5 bases, with 6 bases spanning the gap. Germline assignment: CDR1 SGHTA and CDR2 FQGTGA. The CDR3 DNA is TGTGCCAGCAGCTTACAGGGGACCGGGGAGCTGTTTTTT. It yields the protein CASSLQGTGELFF.

This chain connects TRBV29-1 to TRBJ1-3; D uncertain. CDR1 and CDR2 from the germline V gene are SQVTM and ANQGSEA. The CDR3 has 12 amino acids. Trimming cost V 8 bases and J 0 bases, with 8 bases left between them. CDR3 sequence: CSSRDSGNTIYF. DNA for the CDR3: TGCAGCTCGAGAGACTCTGGAAACACCATATATTTT.

The V gene is TRBV14, the J gene TRBJ1-5; TRBD1 is a possible D gene (5 bases). Germline loops: CDR1 SGHDN, CDR2 FVKESK. The germline V and J ends were trimmed by 0 bases and 7 bases, with 10 bases remaining between them. The CDR3 covers 14 residues. CDR3 loop: CASSQDSSGQPQHF. The CDR3 nucleotides read TGTGCCAGCAGCCAAGATTCTTCAGGGCAGCCCCAGCATTTT.

The chain carries TRBV28 and TRBJ2-7; 12 nucleotides line up with TRBD1. The CDR3 contains 16 residues. The J segment lost 1 base and the V segment lost 7 bases, leaving 8 bases of the junction unmatched. Per germline, CDR1 MDHEN and CDR2 SYDVKM. The CDR3 region is CASKGTGGEGSYEQYF. The CDR3 DNA sequence: TGTGCCAGCAAGGGGACAGGGGGCGAAGGGTCCTACGAGCAGTACTTC.

The chain joins TRBV5-8 to TRBJ2-5; TRBD2 is a possible D gene (6 bases). The CDR3 contains 16 residues. Per germline, CDR1 SGHTS and CDR2 YDEGEE. With 3 bases removed from V and 5 bases from J, the gap between germline ends came to 20 bases. The CDR3 nucleotides read TGTGCCAGCAGCTCTTCGGGACTCCACTTCGGGGAGACCCAGTACTTC. This encodes CASSSSGLHFGETQYF.

The J gene is TRBJ1-6, the V gene TRBV27, with 10 bases fitting TRBD1. The length of the CDR3 is 17 residues. With 6 bases clipped from V and 0 bases from J, the junction kept 5 bases outside the gene matches. Germline V lookup: CDR1 MNHEY, CDR2 SMNVEV (reference sequence). CDR3 protein: CASRRQGAVSYNSPLHF. In nucleotides, the CDR3 is TGTGCCAGCAGACGACAGGGGGCGGTCTCCTATAATTCACCCCTCCACTTT.

The rearrangement joins TRBV7-9 to TRBJ1-4; no clear D gene. CDR3 length: 10 residues. Trimming removed 10 bases from V and 5 bases from J, with 5 bases in between. Germline V gene data show CDR1 as SEHNR and CDR2 as FQNEAQ (reference sequence). The CDR3 region is CATQNEKLFF. The CDR3 DNA sequence: TGTGCCACCCAAAATGAAAAACTGTTTTTT. Full variable domain (outside the CDR3, taken from reference TRBV7-9 and TRBJ1-4): DTGVSQNPRHKITKRGQNVTFRCDPISEHNRLYWYRQTLGQGPEFLTYFQNEAQLEKSRLLSDRFSAERPKGSFSTLEIQRTEQGDSAMYLCATQNEKLFFGSGTQLSVL.

This chain connects TRBV7-9 to TRBJ1-4, with a possible D match to TRBD1 (6 bases). Germline lookup yields CDR1 SEHNR and CDR2 FQNEAQ (reference sequence). This CDR3 spans 13 amino acids. The V and J ends lost 6 bases and 5 bases respectively, with 10 bases between them. The DNA for the CDR3 is TGTGCCAGCAGAAATGGACAGAATGAAAAACTGTTTTTT. Translating gives CASRNGQNEKLFF.

The chain employs TRBV4-1 and TRBJ1-3, with TRBD1 as a possible D gene (5 bases). Germline V gives CDR1 MGHRA, CDR2 YSYEKL. This CDR3 comprises 15 residues. Between the trimmed V and J ends, which lost 0 bases and 0 bases, there was a span of 6 bases. CDR3 loop: CASSQEGRSGNTIYF. Written as DNA, the CDR3 is TGCGCCAGCAGCCAAGAGGGGCGCTCTGGAAACACCATATATTTT.

The rearrangement links TRBV6-6 to TRBJ2-7, with 9 bases fitting TRBD2. Germline loops: CDR1 MNHNY, CDR2 SVGAGI (reference sequence). The CDR3 spans 15 residues. Trimming cost V 4 bases and J 5 bases; bases outside gene matches: 9. CDR3 sequence (DNA): TGTGCCAGCAGTTCCTTAGCGGGAGAGGTCGACGAGCAGTACTTC. Translated: CASSSLAGEVDEQYF.

V and J are TRBV11-2 and TRBJ2-1; TRBD2 matches 8 bases. Germline V gene lookup returns CDR1 SGHAT and CDR2 FQNNGV. The CDR3 is 15 amino acids. Germline trimming cut 4 bases from V and 2 bases from J; bases unmatched to any gene: 4. CDR3 nucleotide sequence: TGTGCCAGCAGCTATACTAGCGGTACCTACAATGAGCAGTTCTTC. As protein: CASSYTSGTYNEQFF.

This chain connects TRBV27 to TRBJ1-1, with D maybe TRBD1 (5 bases). With 5 bases removed from V and 5 bases from J, the gap between germline ends came to 18 bases. CDR1 and CDR2 (germline): MNHEY, SMNVEV (reference sequence). This CDR3 is built from 15 residues. The CDR3 nucleotides are TGTGCCAGCAGTCCCCCCCGGGGGATGGGAACTGAAGCTTTCTTT. It encodes CASSPPRGMGTEAFF.

The gene calls are TRBV28 and TRBJ2-7; a possible D gene is TRBD1 (6 bases). The CDR3 runs to 16 residues. CDR1 is MDHEN, CDR2 SYDVKM, per germline. Trimming took off 6 bases at V and 4 bases at J, with 22 bases between the two ends. In DNA, the CDR3 is TGTGCCAGCAGCTACCATGGACGGACAGTGGGATACGAGCAGTACTTC. Amino acids: CASSYHGRTVGYEQYF.

The rearrangement links TRBV28 to TRBJ1-3; 7 nucleotides align to TRBD1. Germline CDR1 reads MDHEN; CDR2 reads SYDVKM. V trimming: 7 bases; J trimming: 1 base; junction bases outside the gene matches: 7. CDR3 length: 15 amino acids. The CDR3 is CASTPQGTSGNTIYF. CDR3 nucleotide sequence: TGTGCCAGCACCCCACAGGGGACGTCTGGAAACACCATATATTTT.

This chain connects TRBV7-9 to TRBJ1-2; TRBD1 agrees at 7 bases. After removal of 2 bases from V and 0 bases from J, the junction contained 6 bases not matched to a gene. The V gene's germline CDR1 is SEHNR and CDR2 FQNEAQ (reference sequence). The CDR3 runs to 16 residues. The CDR3 bases are TGTGCCAGCAGCTTACCCCTGACAGGGACTAACTATGGCTACACCTTC. Translating it yields CASSLPLTGTNYGYTF.

Only a few counts were recorded for this clone. V is TRBV28 and J is TRBJ1-6, with 8 bases that match TRBD1. Looked up from germline, CDR1 is MDHEN and CDR2 is SYDVKM. V shed 8 bases and J 7 bases; nucleotides not matched to a gene: 10. The CDR3 extends over 15 amino acids. The CDR3 nucleotides are TGTGCCAGCGGGAAGACAGGGGTTGGGAATTCACCCCTCCACTTT. Translated, it gives CASGKTGVGNSPLHF.

This clone occurred a few times. The CDR3 coding sequence is TGCGCCAGCAGCCCCCGGGGCGGGGACTACAATGAGCAGTTCTTC. Translating gives CASSPRGGDYNEQFF. The chain carries TRBV5-1 and TRBJ2-1; D is perhaps TRBD2 (6 bases). V lost 4 bases, J lost 3 bases, and 14 bases lay in between. The CDR3 is 15 amino acids. Germline V gene data show CDR1 as SGHRS and CDR2 as YFSETQ.

CDR3 nucleotide sequence: TGTGCCAGCTCACCAACTAGCGGGACCAACGCGAACACCGGGGAGCTGTTTTTT. Translated, it gives CASSPTSGTNANTGELFF. The chain combines TRBV18 with TRBJ2-2, with 10 bases lining up with TRBD2. Germline V gives CDR1 KGHSH, CDR2 LQKENI. The V and J ends lost 2 bases and 0 bases, in that order; junction bases with no gene match: 6. The CDR3 length is 18 residues.

The chain employs TRBV18 and TRBJ1-2; a possible D gene is TRBD1 (5 bases). The CDR3 is 13 amino acids. The germline gives CDR1 KGHSH, CDR2 LQKENI. V was cut by 3 bases and J by 8 bases, with 13 bases left in between. The CDR3 here is CASSPGQGGGYTF. CDR3 DNA sequence: TGTGCCAGCTCACCGGGGCAGGGTGGCGGCTACACCTTC.

J is TRBJ2-1 and V is TRBV7-3; D possibly corresponds to TRBD1 (6 bases). The CDR3 spans 16 residues. Trimming stripped 0 bases from V and 8 bases from J, with 17 bases between. CDR1 SGHTA and CDR2 FQGTGA come from the germline V gene. CDR3 region: CASSLTVLGAGDEQFF. The CDR3 coding sequence is TGTGCCAGCAGCTTAACGGTTTTGGGGGCAGGGGATGAGCAGTTCTTC. Based on the CDR3 plus reference TRBV7-3 and TRBJ2-1, the full variable domain is GAGVSQTPSNKVTEKGKYVELRCDPISGHTALYWYRQSLGQGPEFLIYFQGTGAADDSGLPNDRFFAVRPEGSVSTLKIQRTERGDSAVYLCASSLTVLGAGDEQFFGPGTRLTVL.